The next 13 T cell receptor beta chains were all read from a single sample in a study of T-cell reconstitution after alpha-beta-depleted transplantation in children. Unique molecular identifiers were incorporated during preparation of the TCRbeta library. One entry per CDR3 protein results from TCRdb running MiXCR on the PCR reads. The sample lists 500,000 to 750,000 distinct CDR3 sequences; more than 20% were seen once. Source: PBMCs, taken before TCRalphabeta/CD19-depleted stem cell transplant. These receptors all stem from a boy in the first two years of life with Wiskott-Aldrich syndrome, due to receive a stem cell transplant.

This chain connects TRBV12-3 or TRBV12-4 to TRBJ2-1; TRBD2 aligns across 13 bases. Unmatched junction bases numbered 11, after V lost 10 bases and J lost 14 bases. CDR3 length equals 13 residues. For the CDR3, the DNA is TGTGCCACCACAGGACTAGCGGGAGAGGAGGAGTTCTTC. Its translation: CATTGLAGEEEFF.

This clonotype was seen only a few times. V usage is TRBV20-1 and J usage is TRBJ2-7, with 9 bases that match TRBD2. V was clipped by 5 bases and J by 5 bases; unmatched bases: 7. The CDR3 has 13 amino acids. The germline V gene encodes CDR1 DFQATT and CDR2 SNEGSKA (reference sequence). CDR3 in amino acids: CSALSGSIDEQYF. In nucleotides, the CDR3 is TGCAGTGCTCTTAGCGGGAGTATTGACGAGCAGTACTTC.

In this sample, this clonotype turned up a few times. The V call is TRBV29-1, the J call TRBJ2-1; 7 bases are a match to TRBD1. Germline V CDR1 and CDR2: SQVTM, ANQGSEA. This CDR3 contains 14 residues. V gave up 3 bases and J gave up 4 bases; unmatched junction bases: 6. The CDR3 reads CSVERQGVYNEQFF. The CDR3 DNA reads as TGCAGCGTTGAGCGACAGGGAGTTTACAATGAGCAGTTCTTC.

This clonotype was seen more than once but under ten times. The rearrangement joins TRBV20-1 to TRBJ2-3; 12 bases agree with TRBD2. Germline-derived CDR1 and CDR2 are DFQATT and SNEGSKA (reference sequence). The ends lost 3 bases at V and 1 base at J; junction bases unmatched: 5. The CDR3 has 16 amino acids. DNA for the CDR3: TGCAGTGCTAGTTTACTAGCGGGAGGAGGCACAGATACGCAGTATTTT. It specifies CSASLLAGGGTDTQYF.

The V and J genes are TRBV12-3 or TRBV12-4 and TRBJ2-1; D is undetermined. This CDR3 spans 15 amino acids. Deletions cut 3 bases from V and 4 bases from J, with 13 bases between. The CDR3 loop is CASSFLGPIYNEQFF. The CDR3 DNA is TGTGCCAGCAGTTTCCTAGGCCCCATATACAATGAGCAGTTCTTC.

The chain has TRBV6-2 or TRBV6-3 and TRBJ2-1; a weak D match, TRBD2 (6 bases). V was clipped by 0 bases and J by 3 bases, with 24 bases between them. CDR1 is MNHEY and CDR2 is SVGEGT in the germline V gene. The CDR3 runs 20 residues. CDR3 DNA sequence: TGTGCCAGCAGTTACTCGTTGCGGACTACCTACCCAAGCTACTACAATGAGCAGTTCTTC. Amino acid sequence: CASSYSLRTTYPSYYNEQFF.

This chain uses TRBV28 with TRBJ1-2; 7 nucleotides match TRBD1. Germline loops: CDR1 MDHEN, CDR2 SYDVKM. With 3 bases clipped from V and 8 bases from J, the junction kept 15 bases outside the gene matches. This CDR3 has 16 residues. CDR3 sequence: CASSLSTGAGLGGYTF. CDR3 DNA sequence: TGTGCCAGCAGTTTGTCCACAGGGGCCGGACTGGGGGGCTACACCTTC.

The V gene is TRBV20-1, the J gene TRBJ1-1, with 10 bases aligning to TRBD1. The CDR3 is 14 amino acids. J was trimmed by 4 bases and V by 5 bases; bases with no gene match: 7. Per germline, CDR1 DFQATT and CDR2 SNEGSKA (reference sequence). The CDR3 DNA sequence: TGCAGTGCTCCGGGACAGGGGAAAACCACTGAAGCTTTCTTT. Protein sequence: CSAPGQGKTTEAFF.

The chain has TRBV5-1 and TRBJ1-1; D is unclear. With 0 bases removed from V and 0 bases from J, the gap between germline ends came to 6 bases. The CDR3 length is 14 residues. Germline CDR1 SGHRS, CDR2 YFSETQ. CDR3 amino acids: CASSLDAVNTEAFF. The DNA of the CDR3 is TGCGCCAGCAGCTTGGACGCGGTGAACACTGAAGCTTTCTTT.

The chain couples TRBV6-1 to TRBJ2-7, with D possibly matching TRBD1 (5 bases). V was trimmed by 6 bases and J by 5 bases, leaving 14 bases between them. Germline V gene lookup returns CDR1 MNHNS and CDR2 SASEGT. This CDR3 region has 13 residues. CDR3 in DNA: TGTGCCAGCAGCCTAGGGGTTTGGAACGAGCAGTACTTC. This translates into CASSLGVWNEQYF.

V usage is TRBV5-1 and J usage is TRBJ1-2, with a possible D match to TRBD1 (5 bases). There are 14 residues in the CDR3. The germline gives CDR1 SGHRS, CDR2 YFSETQ. V lost 1 base and J lost 4, with 11 bases in between. The DNA for the CDR3 is TGCGCCAGCAGCTTGCACCCAGGGTCCTATGGCTACACCTTC. Its protein product is CASSLHPGSYGYTF.

This rearrangement joins TRBV20-1 to TRBJ2-3, with 8 nucleotides matching TRBD2. The CDR3 covers 15 residues. Germline values: CDR1 DFQATT, CDR2 SNEGSKA (reference sequence). Trimming removed 1 base from V and 4 bases from J; junction bases left unmatched: 7. CDR3 nucleotides: TGCAGTGCTAGAGTGGGCGGGAGGAGGGCAGATACGCAGTATTTT. It codes for CSARVGGRRADTQYF.

The gene calls are TRBV4-2 and TRBJ1-2, with D perhaps TRBD1 (6 bases). Germline-derived CDR1 and CDR2 are LGHNA and YNFKEQ. The CDR3 extends over 15 amino acids. V was shortened by 1 base and J by 6 bases, with 15 bases between the two germline ends. Here the CDR3 reads CASSQVAQGFHGYTF. The CDR3, as DNA: TGTGCCAGCAGCCAAGTCGCCCAGGGGTTCCATGGCTACACCTTC.